This T cell receptor beta chain was sequenced during a study of early T cells in non-severe SARS-CoV-2 infection. Study summary: Chains were not paired, and sequencing was done on bulk RNA from unsorted whole blood. Study-level results: Lookups in VDJdb leaned toward anti-spike CD8 responses and missed private and CD4 specificities.

Concerning this clonotype: The antigen is undetermined.

The V and J ends lost 4 bases and 4 bases, in that order; junction bases with no gene match: 6. The CDR3 runs 13 residues. Germline V gene sequence: CDR1 SQVTM, CDR2 ANQGSEA. Each cDNA molecule carried a unique molecular identifier. MiXCR, run by TCRdb on the 5' RACE reads, gives a single entry per CDR3 protein. Of some 81,000 distinct CDR3 sequences in the sample, over 8.5% are singletons; the top ten hold 4.5% to 5%. This chain connects TRBV29-1 to TRBJ2-5; 7 bases are shared with TRBD2. This clonotype originated in an adult who was a healthcare worker with PCR-confirmed SARS-CoV-2 infection or an uninfected control (not recorded which). The specimen sequenced was whole blood. The CDR3 sequence: CSVAGQRGETQYF. The CDR3 bases are TGCAGCGTTGCCGGGCAGCGGGGAGAGACCCAGTACTTC.